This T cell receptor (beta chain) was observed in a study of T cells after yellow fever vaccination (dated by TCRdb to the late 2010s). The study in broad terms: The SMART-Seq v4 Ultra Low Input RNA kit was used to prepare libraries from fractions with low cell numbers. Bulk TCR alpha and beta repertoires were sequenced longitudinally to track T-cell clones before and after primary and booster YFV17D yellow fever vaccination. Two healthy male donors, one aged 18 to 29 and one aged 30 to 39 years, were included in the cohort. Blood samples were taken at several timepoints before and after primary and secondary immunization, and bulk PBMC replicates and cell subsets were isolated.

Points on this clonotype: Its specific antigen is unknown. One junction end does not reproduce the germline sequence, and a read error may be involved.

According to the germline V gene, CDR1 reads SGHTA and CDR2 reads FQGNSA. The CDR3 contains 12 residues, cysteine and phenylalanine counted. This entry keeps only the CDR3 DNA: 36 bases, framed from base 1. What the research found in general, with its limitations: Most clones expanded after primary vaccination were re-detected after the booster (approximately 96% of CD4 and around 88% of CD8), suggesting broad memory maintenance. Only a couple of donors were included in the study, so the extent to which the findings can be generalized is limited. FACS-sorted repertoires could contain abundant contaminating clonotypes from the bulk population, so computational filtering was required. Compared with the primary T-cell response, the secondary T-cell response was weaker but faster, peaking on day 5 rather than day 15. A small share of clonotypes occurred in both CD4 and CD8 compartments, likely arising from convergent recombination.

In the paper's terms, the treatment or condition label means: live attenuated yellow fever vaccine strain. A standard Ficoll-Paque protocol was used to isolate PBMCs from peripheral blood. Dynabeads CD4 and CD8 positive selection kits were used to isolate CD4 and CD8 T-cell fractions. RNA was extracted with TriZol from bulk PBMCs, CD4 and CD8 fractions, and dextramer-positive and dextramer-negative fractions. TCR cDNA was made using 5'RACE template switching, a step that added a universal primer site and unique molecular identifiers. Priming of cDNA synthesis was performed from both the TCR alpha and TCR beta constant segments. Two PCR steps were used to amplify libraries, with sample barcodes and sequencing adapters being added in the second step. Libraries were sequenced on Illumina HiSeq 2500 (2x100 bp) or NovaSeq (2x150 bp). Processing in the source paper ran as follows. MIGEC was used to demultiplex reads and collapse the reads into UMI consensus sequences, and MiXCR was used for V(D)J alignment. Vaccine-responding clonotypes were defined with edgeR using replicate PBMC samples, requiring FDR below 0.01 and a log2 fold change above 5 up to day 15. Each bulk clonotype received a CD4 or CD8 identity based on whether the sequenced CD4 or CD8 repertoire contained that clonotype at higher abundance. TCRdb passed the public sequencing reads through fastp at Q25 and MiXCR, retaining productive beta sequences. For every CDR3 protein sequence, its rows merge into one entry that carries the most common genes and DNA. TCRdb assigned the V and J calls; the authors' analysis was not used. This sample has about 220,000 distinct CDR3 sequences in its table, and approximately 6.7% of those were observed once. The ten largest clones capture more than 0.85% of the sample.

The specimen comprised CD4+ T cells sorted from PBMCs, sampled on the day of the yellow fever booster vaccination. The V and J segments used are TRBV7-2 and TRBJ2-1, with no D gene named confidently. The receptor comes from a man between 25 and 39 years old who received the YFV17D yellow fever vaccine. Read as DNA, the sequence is TGTGCCGGCAGCTTGTCACACAATGAGCAGTTCTTC. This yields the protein CAGSLSHNEQFF.